This T cell receptor (beta chain) comes out of a study of blood T cell repertoires in COVID-19 (dated by TCRdb to between 2020 and 2021). At the level of the whole study: Samples covering the acute and convalescent phases of COVID-19 were provided by collaborators in the United States, Italy and Spain. The dataset comprised deeply sampled blood TCRbeta repertoires from subjects exposed to, actively infected with, or recovered from COVID-19. Where HLA class I and class II types were available, the types were taken from metadata supplied by the sample provider, not from assay-based typing. The repertoires were made available in a free public database intended to serve as a resource for research on the immune response to SARS-CoV-2. Samples were obtained from the ongoing ImmuneRACE study (first 160 participants) and from about 1,300 subjects provided by 6 global collaborators. Nearly every sample came with metadata listing a de-identified subject ID, COVID-19 status, age in years and sex. The material from the prospective study consisted of cDNA or gDNA derived from T cells, B-cell-depleted T cells, or PBMCs. Study-level results and caveats: How much clinical and demographic metadata was included differed by source and by participant, and the metadata was provided uncurated.

V is shortened by 5 bases, J by 3 bases, and the region joining them spans 7 bases. From the cysteine through the phenylalanine, the CDR3 covers 12 amino acids. The sequence is cut down to CDR3 DNA, 36 bases in frame from base 1. Reading the germline V gene gives CDR1 KGHDR and CDR2 SFDVKD. Collaborating institutions collected whole blood in K2EDTA tubes following their own protocols. Collaborator samples were shipped for TCRbeta analysis as frozen whole blood, isolated PBMCs, or DNA extracted from either sample type. As concerns this clone: Its recognized antigen is unknown. Base qualities are not at hand, and no much larger clone is one base apart.

TCRbeta CDR3 regions were amplified from genomic DNA by means of the immunoSEQ Assay, a bias-controlled multiplex PCR. The paper's processing steps were these. The number of nucleated cells in each sample was estimated by amplification of reference gene primers within the assay. To quantify the absolute abundance of each unique TCRbeta CDR3 rearrangement, sequence reads were collapsed and filtered. For each sample, productive Simpson clonality was calculated as the square root of Simpson's diversity index across productive rearrangements. TCRdb took over this immuneACCESS table, retaining in-frame rearrangements with V and J assigned. Such tables are incomplete; in checked studies, under half of the missing clones stem from an unresolved V gene, and the remainder is unexplained. D and trimming come from the DNA, and the V and J calls and clone size come from that table. Recorded for this sample are about 35,000 clones; approximately 89% of them occurred a single time. Jointly, the top ten make up 35% to 55% of the sample.

This sequence uses TRBV24-1 and TRBJ2-7; the D gene identity is not certain. This receptor was obtained from a human donor in a cohort sampled during active COVID-19. Sequenced: peripheral blood. The DNA is as follows: TGTGCCACCAGTGGCCCAGGCTACGAGCAGTACTTC. Its amino acids are CATSGPGYEQYF.